This TCR beta chain stems from a study of T cell changes during pregnancy in multiple sclerosis. V shed 1 base and J shed 2 bases, with 10 bases lying between them. Looked up from germline, CDR1 is SGHDT and CDR2 is YYEEEE. The CDR3 length is 15 residues. Measured with immunoSEQ multiplex PCR; TCRdb has only the in-frame clones, and not every one. The sample yields 90,000 or so clones, less than 95% seen once. This chain uses TRBV5-6 with TRBJ1-5, with D unresolved. The sequencing used peripheral blood, collected in the first trimester of pregnancy. The source is a female donor in good health, enrolled as a control in a pregnancy study. DNA of the CDR3: TGTGCCAGCAGCTTGTCGGGGTACGGCAATCAGCCCCAGCATTTT. Its protein product is CASSLSGYGNQPQHF.